These 13 T cell receptor beta chains came from one sample sequenced in a study of radiation and T cells in renal cell carcinoma. TCRdb's table, derived via immunoSEQ multiplex PCR, lists solely in-frame clones and lacks some. This table holds more than 15,000 clones, roughly 60% found once. Treatment noted: treatment-naive control, cytoreductive nephrectomy. This specimen consisted of tumor tissue, obtained from a patient whose treatment was nephrectomy without radiotherapy. These receptors were collected from a man in his fifties with renal cell carcinoma.

This clone was recorded many times. The V call is TRBV11-3, the J call TRBJ1-1, with D unclear. Germline V gene lookup returns CDR1 SGHNT and CDR2 YENEEA. With 5 bases removed from V and 4 bases from J, the gap between germline ends came to 17 bases. CDR3 length equals 15 residues. DNA for the CDR3: TGTGCCAGCAGCCCGAGCGCGGGCTCTGGCACTGAAGCTTTCTTT. Translated: CASSPSAGSGTEAFF.

In this sample, this clone turned up a few times. This rearrangement joins TRBV7-2 to TRBJ1-4; 7 bases are a match to TRBD1. Germline lookup yields CDR1 SGHTA and CDR2 FQGNSA. Trimming cost V 5 bases and J 10 bases; bases outside gene matches: 7. This CDR3 contains 13 residues. The CDR3 sequence is CASSLLTGAKLFF. CDR3 sequence (DNA): TGTGCCAGCAGCCTCTTAACAGGGGCAAAACTGTTTTTT.

This chain uses TRBV5-8 with TRBJ2-1; D not resolved. The CDR3 is 14 amino acids. Germline V CDR1 and CDR2: SGHTS, YDEGEE. V was clipped by 8 bases and J by 0 bases, with 12 bases between them. DNA for the CDR3: TGTGCCAGTAGCACCTGGAGCTCCTACAATGAGCAGTTCTTC. It yields the protein CASSTWSSYNEQFF. Supplemented by reference TRBV5-8 and TRBJ2-1, the full variable domain reads EAGVTQSPTHLIKTRGQQATLRCSPISGHTSVYWYQQALGLGLQFLLWYDEGEERNRGNFPPRFSGRQFPNYSSELNVNALELEDSALYLCASSTWSSYNEQFFGPGTRLTVL.

The chain employs TRBV9 and TRBJ2-3; D gene ambiguous. There are 14 residues in the CDR3. V shed 0 bases and J shed 4 bases, with 9 bases lying between them. CDR1 and CDR2 from the germline V gene are SGDLS and YYNGEE. The CDR3 coding sequence is TGTGCCAGCAGCGTAGTAGCTGTCCCAGATACGCAGTATTTT. As protein: CASSVVAVPDTQYF.

The J gene is TRBJ2-7, the V gene TRBV15; no clear D. Trimming removed 0 bases at V and 7 bases at J, with 10 bases between. Looked up from germline, CDR1 is LNHNV and CDR2 is YYDKDF (reference sequence). CDR3 length: 13 amino acids. The CDR3 DNA reads as TGTGCCACCAGCAGAGATCAGAACTTAGAGCAGTACTTC. Residues: CATSRDQNLEQYF. The entire variable domain, with the rest obtained from reference TRBV15 and TRBJ2-7, is as follows: DAMVIQNPRYQVTQFGKPVTLSCSQTLNHNVMYWYQQKSSQAPKLLFHYYDKDFNNEADTPDNFQSRRPNTSFCFLDIRSPGLGDTAMYLCATSRDQNLEQYFGPGTRLTVT.

This clone occurred once. The chain is built from TRBV5-1 and TRBJ1-1, with no clear D. The CDR3 contains 14 residues. Germline-derived CDR1 and CDR2 are SGHRS and YFSETQ. Trimming left V 1 base short and J 1 base short, with 8 bases between. The CDR3 DNA sequence: TGCGCCAGCAGCTTGCAGTCAGAGAACACTGAAGCTTTCTTT. This codes for CASSLQSENTEAFF.

In this sample, this clone turned up a few times. This chain joins TRBV5-1 and TRBJ1-2, with 12 bases that match TRBD1. This CDR3 region has 14 residues. The germline CDR1 and CDR2 sequences are SGHRS and YFSETQ. The trim removed 4 bases at V and 8 bases at J, leaving 6 bases unmatched. In DNA form, the CDR3 reads TGCGCCAGCAGCCAGGGACAGGGGGCGGGAGGCTACACCTTC. It specifies CASSQGQGAGGYTF.

The V gene is TRBV7-9, the J gene TRBJ2-1; D is unclear. The length of the CDR3 is 11 residues. Germline V lookup: CDR1 SEHNR, CDR2 FQNEAQ (reference sequence). V shed 7 bases and J shed 4 bases, with 5 bases lying between them. CDR3 nucleotides: TGTGCCAGCAACAATTACAATGAGCAGTTCTTC. Its translation: CASNNYNEQFF.

Remarks on this clone: At one of its ends the junction is not consistent with the germline gene, which may arise from a read error. The chain recombines TRBV7-7 with TRBJ2-1; 11 nucleotides agree with TRBD2. Looked up from germline, CDR1 is SSHAT and CDR2 is FNYEAQ (reference sequence). The CDR3 covers 17 residues. Here the CDR3 DNA reads TGTGCTAGCAGCTTAGCGGGTAGCGGGGGGGCCCAGGGTGAGCAGTTCTTC. Translating gives CASSLAGSGGAQGEQFF.

CDR3 in amino acids: CASPSSGDTQYF. The CDR3 nucleotides read TGTGCCAGCCCTTCAAGTGGTGATACGCAGTATTTT. The chain carries TRBV6-1 and TRBJ2-3; D call uncertain. Germline CDR1 reads MNHNS; CDR2 reads SASEGT. The CDR3 contains 12 residues. V lost 8 bases, J lost 6 bases, and 12 bases lay in between.

This clone appeared a few times. V gene TRBV7-2 combines with J gene TRBJ1-3; 8 nucleotides line up with TRBD1. The V and J ends lost 5 bases and 7 bases, in that order; junction bases with no gene match: 10. The CDR3 is made up of 15 amino acids. Germline V gene lookup returns CDR1 SGHTA and CDR2 FQGNSA. The CDR3 DNA reads TGTGCCAGCAGCCTGGACAGGGCTGCAAGGAACACCATATATTTT. Translation: CASSLDRAARNTIYF.

V and J are TRBV7-2 and TRBJ2-5; D not resolved. V shed 2 bases and J shed 2 bases, with 9 bases lying between them. Germline V gene sequence: CDR1 SGHTA, CDR2 FQGNSA. The CDR3 runs 14 residues. CDR3 in amino acids: CASSLLIDQETQYF. The CDR3 nucleotides read TGTGCCAGCAGCTTACTCATCGATCAAGAGACCCAGTACTTC.

This clone has more than one count but fewer than ten. The V gene is TRBV9, the J gene TRBJ1-4; the match to TRBD1 covers 8 bases. The length of the CDR3 is 17 residues. V trimming: 2 bases; J trimming: 1 base; junction bases outside the gene matches: 7. Germline V gives CDR1 SGDLS, CDR2 YYNGEE. The CDR3 DNA follows: TGTGCCAGCAGCGTTGGACAGGGTGGGCGAACTAATGAAAAACTGTTTTTT. As protein: CASSVGQGGRTNEKLFF.